This section outlines one TCR beta chain sequence together with its context. The antigen it recognizes is unknown. No base quality values were provided; no much bigger clone lies one nucleotide off. The entry originates in a study of T cell responses to AZD1222 COVID-19 vaccine (dated by TCRdb to about 2021). At the level of the whole study: A total of around 240 trial participants underwent TCR sequencing, of whom under 220 had received two doses of AZD1222 and around 25 had received two doses of the MenACWY control vaccine. Trial participants were enrolled by age into 18-55, 56-69 and 70-plus year subgroups, with about 150, 28 and 57 TCR-sequenced participants respectively.

The CDR3 regions of human TCRbeta chains were subjected to immunosequencing. The study's own analysis went as follows. Repertoire TCRs were checked for matches against a reference library of SARS-CoV-2-specific TCRs that had been generated using the MIRA antigen-specificity platform. Breadth meant the fraction of unique TCRs that were SARS-CoV-2-associated, whereas depth meant the fraction of total T cells that were SARS-CoV-2-associated. Using the MIRA data, each spike-specific TCR was assigned both to the spike region to which the TCR was reactive and to a CD4 or CD8 class. Log10-transformed breadth and depth values were compared by one-way ANOVA with Sidak's multiple comparisons tests. TCRdb retrieved this table from immuneACCESS and kept in-frame rearrangements only. Not all clones are present; in checked studies, unresolved V genes account for under half, and no reason is known for the remainder. That table gives V, J and clone size, and the DNA gave D and trimming. The table for this sample lists more than 85,000 clones; around 90% of them were counted only once. Jointly, the top ten make up roughly 14% of the sample.

V and J lose 8 bases and 3 bases, and a span of 14 bases separates them. Based on the germline V gene, the CDR1 and CDR2 sequences are MNHEY and SVGAGI. The CDR3, cysteine through phenylalanine, is 14 amino acids long. The CDR3 DNA has 42 bases and is translated from base 1. In light of the paper, this sample's time point label describes: about 28 days (+/-7) after the second vaccine dose. AZD1222 recipients given second doses at about 4 weeks or at about 12 weeks were pooled, since spike-specific TCR depth and breadth were not found to differ between the two schedules. Samples from vaccinated people were obtained from the UK trials COV001 and COV002, which included a single-blind randomized controlled phase 2/3 trial of AZD1222 (ChAdOx1 nCoV-19) in healthy adults. For TCRbeta chain sequencing, PBMC samples from trial participants were taken at day 0 and at day 28 after the second dose. Here is what the overall study found, with its caveats: The whole spike protein was spanned by vaccine-associated CD4 TCRs, and dominant responses were seen in regions 160-218 and 743-854. In the small 56-69-year group, the increase in depth fell short of significance, most likely because of low power. A significant rise in spike-specific TCR breadth and depth was observed after two AZD1222 doses relative to day 0 and relative to MenACWY recipients. Because no day 14 peak-response samples were available, the repertoires could be characterized only after the peak T cell response. Participants were mostly white British, with more females than males. The authors suggested clonal diversity may have been underestimated. Reportedly, almost half of the unique spike-specific TCRs recognized epitopes lying outside the regions that are mutated in the B.1.351 and B.1.1.7 variants. Conclusions about previously exposed vaccinees are limited because only 6 or 7 AZD1222 recipients were SARS-CoV-2 seropositive at baseline.

The receptor's source is an adult who received the AZD1222 COVID-19 vaccine. The receptor chain draws on TRBV6-5 and TRBJ2-4, with no reliable assignment of the D segment. Source: peripheral blood, taken 28 days after the second AZD1222 dose. The DNA reads TGTGCCAGCGCAGCATGGACGGTCAAAAACATTCAGTACTTC. This translates into CASAAWTVKNIQYF.